Included here is one TCR beta chain sequence, with context. TCRdb's table, derived via immunoSEQ multiplex PCR, lists solely in-frame clones and lacks some. The sample shows roughly 150,000 clones, over 70% of them seen only once. CDR1 SGDLS and CDR2 YYNGEE come from the germline V gene. The CDR3 extends over 14 amino acids. Germline trimming cut 0 bases from V and 3 bases from J; bases unmatched to any gene: 0. The entry originates in a study of blood T cell repertoires in COVID-19. For the study at large: Samples representing acute and convalescent COVID-19 were sourced from the United States, Italy and Spain.

The sample consisted of PBMCs or T cells enriched from blood (not recorded which). This chain uses TRBV9 with TRBJ2-1; 7 bases are shared with TRBD1. This sequence was found in a woman in her 40s with acute COVID-19. The CDR3 DNA sequence: TGTGCCAGCAGCGTAGGACAGGGCTACAATGAGCAGTTCTTC. Amino acid sequence: CASSVGQGYNEQFF. Full variable domain (outside the CDR3, taken from reference TRBV9 and TRBJ2-1): DSGVTQTPKHLITATGQRVTLRCSPRSGDLSVYWYQQSLDQGLQFLIQYYNGEERAKGNILERFSAQQFPDLHSELNLSSLELGDSALYFCASSVGQGYNEQFFGPGTRLTVL.